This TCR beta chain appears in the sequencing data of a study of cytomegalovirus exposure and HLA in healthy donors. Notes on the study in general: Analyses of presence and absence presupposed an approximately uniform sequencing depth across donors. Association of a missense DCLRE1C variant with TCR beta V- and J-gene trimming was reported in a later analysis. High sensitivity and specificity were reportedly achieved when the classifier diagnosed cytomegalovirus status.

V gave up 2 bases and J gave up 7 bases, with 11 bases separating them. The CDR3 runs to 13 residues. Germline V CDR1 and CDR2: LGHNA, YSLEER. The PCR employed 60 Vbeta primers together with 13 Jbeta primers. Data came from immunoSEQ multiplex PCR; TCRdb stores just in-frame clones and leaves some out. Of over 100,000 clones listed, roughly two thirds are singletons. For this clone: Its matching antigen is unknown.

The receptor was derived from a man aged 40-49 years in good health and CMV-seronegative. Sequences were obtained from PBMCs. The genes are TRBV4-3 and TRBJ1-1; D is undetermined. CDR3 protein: CASSQRVSVEAFF. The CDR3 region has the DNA TGCGCCAGCAGCCAACGGGTCTCTGTTGAAGCTTTCTTT.